This TCR beta chain emerged from a study of blood T cell repertoires in COVID-19. Across the study: T cells, B-cell-depleted T cells, or PBMCs provided the cDNA or gDNA that served as material.

This table comes from immunoSEQ multiplex PCR, and its TCRdb copy is limited to in-frame clones, with some not included. The data hold 150,000 to 200,000 clones, with approximately 85% observed a single time. The V and J ends lost 4 bases and 0 bases, in that order; junction bases with no gene match: 2. Germline CDR1 and CDR2: LNHDA and SQIVND (reference sequence). This CDR3 has 14 amino acids. V usage is TRBV19 and J usage is TRBJ1-2; 7 nucleotides match TRBD1. Sequenced input: peripheral blood. This sequence originates from a woman older than 75 with acute or convalescent COVID-19. CDR3 DNA: TGTGCCAGTAGTACAGGGGGTTCTAACTATGGCTACACCTTC. Its protein is CASSTGGSNYGYTF.